This T cell receptor beta chain was sequenced in a study of blood T cell repertoires in COVID-19. The wider study: Spain, Italy and the United States supplied samples that represented acute and convalescent COVID-19. PBMCs, B-cell-depleted T cells, or T cells provided the cDNA or gDNA that made up the material.

The V gene's germline CDR1 is KGHDR and CDR2 SFDVKD. V shed 4 bases and J shed 3 bases, with 18 bases lying between them. This CDR3 is built from 17 residues. In the original processing: Quantification of nucleated cells was approximated via reference gene primer amplification. TCRdb keeps only in-frame clones here, not all; method: immunoSEQ multiplex PCR. V and J calls and clone size are those listed in that table; D and trimming were worked out from the DNA. Here the sample spans approximately 89,000 clones, roughly 80% being singletons. The sequenced sample consisted of peripheral blood. The receptor was derived from a human donor in a cohort sampled during active COVID-19. The chain employs TRBV24-1 and TRBJ2-1, with D perhaps TRBD2 (5 bases). CDR3: CATSESESRTLYNEQFF. Here the CDR3 DNA reads TGTGCCACCAGTGAATCCGAATCTAGGACTCTCTACAATGAGCAGTTCTTC.